This TCR beta chain was recorded in a study of T-cell reconstitution after alpha-beta-depleted transplantation in children. In its sample, this clonotype was seen a few times. The CDR3 runs 14 residues. The V end lost 6 bases, the J end lost 10 bases, and 21 bases lay between the germline ends. Unique molecular identifiers were incorporated during preparation of the TCRbeta library. One entry per CDR3 protein results from TCRdb running MiXCR on the PCR reads. The top ten clones hold over 3.5% of a sample with around 400,000 distinct CDR3 sequences, 20% of them seen once. The sequence came from a human donor who donated a stem cell graft to a child with acute myeloid leukemia. The chain uses TRBV12-3 or TRBV12-4 and TRBJ1-1; D is possibly TRBD1 (5 bases). The specimen was PBMCs from the stem cell graft donor, collected from the stem cell graft. The DNA of the CDR3 is TGTGCCAGCAGGGCTGTAGGGGTTTTGGATGGAGCTTTCTTT. Protein product: CASRAVGVLDGAFF.